The clone carrying this T cell receptor (beta chain) appeared a few times. TCRdb reprocessed the 5' RACE reads via MiXCR and lists one record per CDR3 protein. This sample has 270,000 or so distinct CDR3 sequences; about 20% occur once, and the top ten carry 23%. The CDR3 covers 14 residues. Germline CDR1 is SEHNR and CDR2 is FQNEAQ (reference sequence). The V and J ends lost 0 bases and 6 bases respectively, with 12 bases between them. These data come from a study of T-cell memory formation after mild COVID-19. Study context: Clustering of TCRs was largely donor specific.

The clonotype was recovered from a man younger than 35 who had mild COVID-19 (a few samples of this study predate the infection). Cell type and time point are not known. The sample comprised PBMCs or a T cell subset sorted from them (not recorded which). The chain has TRBV7-9 and TRBJ2-7; the D is unclear. CDR3 in DNA: TGTGCCAGCAGCTTAGCGCTGGGAACTGGCGAGCAGTACTTC. Its translation: CASSLALGTGEQYF.